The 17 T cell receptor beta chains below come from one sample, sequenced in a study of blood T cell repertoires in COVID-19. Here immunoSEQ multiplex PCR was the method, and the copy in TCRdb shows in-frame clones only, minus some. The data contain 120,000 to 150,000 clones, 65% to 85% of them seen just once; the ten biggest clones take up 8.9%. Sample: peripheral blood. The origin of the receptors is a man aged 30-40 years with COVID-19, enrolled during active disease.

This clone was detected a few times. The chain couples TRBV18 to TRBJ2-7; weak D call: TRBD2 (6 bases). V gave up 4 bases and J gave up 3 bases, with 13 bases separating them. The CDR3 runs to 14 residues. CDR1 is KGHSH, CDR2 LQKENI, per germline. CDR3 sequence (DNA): TGTGCCAGCTCACAGGAGGGGATGGGCTACGAGCAGTACTTC. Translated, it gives CASSQEGMGYEQYF.

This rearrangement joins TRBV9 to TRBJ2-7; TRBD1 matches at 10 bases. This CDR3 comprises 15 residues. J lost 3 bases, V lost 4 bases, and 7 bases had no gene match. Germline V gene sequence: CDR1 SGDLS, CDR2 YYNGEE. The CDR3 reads CASSPDRGLDYEQYF. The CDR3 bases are TGTGCCAGCAGCCCAGACAGGGGGCTTGACTACGAGCAGTACTTC. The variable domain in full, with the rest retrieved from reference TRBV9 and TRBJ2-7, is DSGVTQTPKHLITATGQRVTLRCSPRSGDLSVYWYQQSLDQGLQFLIQYYNGEERAKGNILERFSAQQFPDLHSELNLSSLELGDSALYFCASSPDRGLDYEQYFGPGTRLTVT.

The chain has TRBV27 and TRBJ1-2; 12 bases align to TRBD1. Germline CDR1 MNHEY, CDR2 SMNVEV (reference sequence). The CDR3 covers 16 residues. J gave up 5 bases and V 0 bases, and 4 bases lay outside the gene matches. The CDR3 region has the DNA TGTGCCAGCAGTTTATCGGGACAGGGGGCAGGATATGGCTACACCTTC. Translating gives CASSLSGQGAGYGYTF.

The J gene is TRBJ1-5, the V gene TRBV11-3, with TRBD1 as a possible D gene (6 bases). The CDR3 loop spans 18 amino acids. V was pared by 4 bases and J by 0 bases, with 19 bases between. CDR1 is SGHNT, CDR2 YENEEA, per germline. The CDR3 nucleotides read TGTGCCAGCAGCTATTTAGGAAGTTGCAGGGGTAGCAATCAGCCCCAGCATTTT. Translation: CASSYLGSCRGSNQPQHF.

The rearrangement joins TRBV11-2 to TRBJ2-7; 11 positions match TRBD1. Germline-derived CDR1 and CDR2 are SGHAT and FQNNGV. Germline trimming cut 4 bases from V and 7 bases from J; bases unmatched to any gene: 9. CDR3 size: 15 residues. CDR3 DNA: TGTGCCAGCAGCTCCGGGACAGGGGGTTTCGGAGAGCAGTACTTC. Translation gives CASSSGTGGFGEQYF.

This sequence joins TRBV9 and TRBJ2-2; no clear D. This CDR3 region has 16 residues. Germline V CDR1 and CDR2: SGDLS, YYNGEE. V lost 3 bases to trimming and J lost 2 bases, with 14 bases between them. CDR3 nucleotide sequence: TGTGCCAGCAGCGGGTGGAGTGCGGCAAACACCGGGGAGCTGTTTTTT. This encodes CASSGWSAANTGELFF.

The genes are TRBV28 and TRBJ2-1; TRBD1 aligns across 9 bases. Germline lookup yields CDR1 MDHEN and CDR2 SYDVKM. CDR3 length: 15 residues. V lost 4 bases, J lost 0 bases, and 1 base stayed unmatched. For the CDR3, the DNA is TGTGCCAGCAGTTCACAGGGGGCCTCCTACAATGAGCAGTTCTTC. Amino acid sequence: CASSSQGASYNEQFF.

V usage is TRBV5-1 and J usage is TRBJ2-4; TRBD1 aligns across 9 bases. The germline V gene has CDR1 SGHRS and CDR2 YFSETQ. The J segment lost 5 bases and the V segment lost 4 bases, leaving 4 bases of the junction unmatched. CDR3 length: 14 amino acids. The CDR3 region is CASSTTGGQNIQYF. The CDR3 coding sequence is TGCGCCAGCAGCACGACAGGGGGGCAAAACATTCAGTACTTC.

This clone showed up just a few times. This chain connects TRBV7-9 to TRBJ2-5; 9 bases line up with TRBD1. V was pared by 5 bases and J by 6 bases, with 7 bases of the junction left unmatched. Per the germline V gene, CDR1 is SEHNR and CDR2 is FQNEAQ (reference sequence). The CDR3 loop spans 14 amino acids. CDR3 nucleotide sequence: TGTGCCAGCAGCGCAGGACAGGGGTTGCAGACCCAGTACTTC. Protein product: CASSAGQGLQTQYF.

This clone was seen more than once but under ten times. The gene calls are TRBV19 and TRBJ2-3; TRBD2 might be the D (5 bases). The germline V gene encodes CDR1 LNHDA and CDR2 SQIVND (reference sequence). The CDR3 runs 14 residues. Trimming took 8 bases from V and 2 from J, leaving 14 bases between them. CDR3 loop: CASGPAGATDTQYF. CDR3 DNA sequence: TGTGCCAGTGGTCCCGCGGGCGCCACAGATACGCAGTATTTT.

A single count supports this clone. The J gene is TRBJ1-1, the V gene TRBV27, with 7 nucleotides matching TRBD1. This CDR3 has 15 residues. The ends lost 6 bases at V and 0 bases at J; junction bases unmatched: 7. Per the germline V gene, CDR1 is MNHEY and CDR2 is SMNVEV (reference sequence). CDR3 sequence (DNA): TGTGCCAGCAGGGACCCGGGACAGTTGAACACTGAAGCTTTCTTT. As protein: CASRDPGQLNTEAFF.

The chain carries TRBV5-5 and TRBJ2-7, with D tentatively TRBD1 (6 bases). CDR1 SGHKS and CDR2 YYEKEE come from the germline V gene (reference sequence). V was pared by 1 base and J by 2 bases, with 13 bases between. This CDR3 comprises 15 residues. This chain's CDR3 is CASSLTFQGTYEQYF. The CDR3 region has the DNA TGTGCCAGCAGCTTGACCTTTCAGGGGACCTACGAGCAGTACTTC.

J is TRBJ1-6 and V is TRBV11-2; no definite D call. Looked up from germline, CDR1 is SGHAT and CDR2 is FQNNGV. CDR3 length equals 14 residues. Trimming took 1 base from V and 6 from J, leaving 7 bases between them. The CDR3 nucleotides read TGTGCCAGCAGCTTAGTACGGAGTAATTCACCCCTCCACTTT. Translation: CASSLVRSNSPLHF.

The CDR3 spells CAWRIQGVKEKLFF. The CDR3, as DNA: TGTGCCTGGAGGATACAGGGTGTTAAGGAAAAACTGTTTTTT. The gene calls are TRBV30 and TRBJ1-4; D perhaps matches TRBD1 (6 bases). V lost 3 bases and J 8 bases, leaving 16 bases between the germline ends. The germline V gene encodes CDR1 GTSNPN and CDR2 SVGIG (reference sequence). The CDR3 consists of 14 residues.

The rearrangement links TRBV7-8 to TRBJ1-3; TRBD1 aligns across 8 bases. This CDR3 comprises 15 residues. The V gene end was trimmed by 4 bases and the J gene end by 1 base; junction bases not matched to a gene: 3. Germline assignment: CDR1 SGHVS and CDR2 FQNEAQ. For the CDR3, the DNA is TGTGCCAGCAGCTCCACAGGGGGGTCTGGAAACACCATATATTTT. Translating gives CASSSTGGSGNTIYF.

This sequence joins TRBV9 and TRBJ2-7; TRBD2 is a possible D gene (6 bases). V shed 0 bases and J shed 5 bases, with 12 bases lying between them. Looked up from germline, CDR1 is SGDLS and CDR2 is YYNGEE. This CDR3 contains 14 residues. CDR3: CASSVEASVDEQYF. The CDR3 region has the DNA TGTGCCAGCAGCGTAGAGGCTAGCGTTGACGAGCAGTACTTC. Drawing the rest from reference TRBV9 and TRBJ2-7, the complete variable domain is DSGVTQTPKHLITATGQRVTLRCSPRSGDLSVYWYQQSLDQGLQFLIQYYNGEERAKGNILERFSAQQFPDLHSELNLSSLELGDSALYFCASSVEASVDEQYFGPGTRLTVT.

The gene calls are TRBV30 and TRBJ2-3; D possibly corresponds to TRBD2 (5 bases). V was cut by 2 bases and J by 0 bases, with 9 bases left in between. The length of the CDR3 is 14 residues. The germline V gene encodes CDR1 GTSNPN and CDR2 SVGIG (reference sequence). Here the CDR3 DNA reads TGTGCCTGGAGTCTAGCAGCTAGCACAGATACGCAGTATTTT. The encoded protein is CAWSLAASTDTQYF.